This T cell receptor (beta chain) was profiled in a study of blood T cell repertoires in COVID-19. The assay was immunoSEQ multiplex PCR, and TCRdb's table has in-frame clones only and misses some. This sample has about 76,000 clones; 83% occur once, and the top ten carry 40% to 45%. Trimming took 1 base from V and 1 from J; bases not matched to a gene: 5. Germline assignment: CDR1 SEHNR and CDR2 FQNEAQ (reference sequence). The CDR3 contains 17 residues. The chain combines TRBV7-9 with TRBJ2-3; 10 bases map to TRBD2. The specimen was peripheral blood. This TCR was recovered from an older man with acute or convalescent COVID-19. The CDR3 sequence is CASSLVSSGSGTDTQYF. CDR3 coding DNA: TGTGCCAGCAGCTTAGTTTCTAGCGGGAGCGGCACAGATACGCAGTATTTT.